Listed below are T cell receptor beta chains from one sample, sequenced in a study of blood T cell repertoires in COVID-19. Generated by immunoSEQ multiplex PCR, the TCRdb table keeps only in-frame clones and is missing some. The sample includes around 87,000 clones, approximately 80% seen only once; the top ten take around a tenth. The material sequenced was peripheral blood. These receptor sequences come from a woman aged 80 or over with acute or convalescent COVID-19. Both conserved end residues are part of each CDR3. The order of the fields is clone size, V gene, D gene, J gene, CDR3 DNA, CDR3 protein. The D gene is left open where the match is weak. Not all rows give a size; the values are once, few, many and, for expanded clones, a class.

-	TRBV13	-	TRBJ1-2	TGTGCCAGCAGCTTAGGTCCCATTGGCTACACCTTC	CASSLGPIGYTF
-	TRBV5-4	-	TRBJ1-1	TGTGCCAGCAGCTTGGACAGGGACACTGAAGCTTTCTTT	CASSLDRDTEAFF
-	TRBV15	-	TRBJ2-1	TGTGCCACCAGCAGGAGGGGACTGACAGTGTACAATGAGCAGTTCTTC	CATSRRGLTVYNEQFF
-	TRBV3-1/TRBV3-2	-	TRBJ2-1	TGTGCCAGCAGCCAAGGTCAGGCGCAGTTCTTC	CASSQGQAQFF
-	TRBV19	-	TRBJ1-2	TGTGCCAGTAGCCAGGTGGACTATGGCTACACCTTC	CASSQVDYGYTF
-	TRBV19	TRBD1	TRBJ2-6	TGTGCCTCCCGGACAGGGTCTGCTGGGGCCAACGTCCTGACTTTC	CASRTGSAGANVLTF
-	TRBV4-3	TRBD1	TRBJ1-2	TGCGCCAGCAGCCAAGAGTGGCGGACAGGTGGGATTCAGGGCTACACCTTC	CASSQEWRTGGIQGYTF
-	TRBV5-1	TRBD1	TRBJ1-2	TGCGCCAGCAGCTTGGGCCGGGGTGGGACAGGATCTAACTATGGCTACACCTTC	CASSLGRGGTGSNYGYTF
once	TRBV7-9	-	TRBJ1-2	TGTGCCAGCAGCCCCCAGACAGGCCACTATGGCTACACCTTC	CASSPQTGHYGYTF
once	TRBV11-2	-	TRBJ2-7	TGTGCCAGCAGCCTTCGGGATCCCTACGAGCAGTACTTC	CASSLRDPYEQYF
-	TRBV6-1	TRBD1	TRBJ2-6	TGTGCCAGCAGTGAGGGACAGAAGAATTCTGGGGCCAACGTCCTGACTTTC	CASSEGQKNSGANVLTF
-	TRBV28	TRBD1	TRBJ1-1	TGTGCCAGCAGAACCGGGACAGGGGTCACTGAAGCTTTCTTT	CASRTGTGVTEAFF
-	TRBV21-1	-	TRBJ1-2	TGTGCCAGGGGAACAGGGGGAAGGGTCTATGGCTACACCTTC	CARGTGGRVYGYTF
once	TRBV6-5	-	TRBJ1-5	TGTGCCAGCAGTAACAATAAGGGGAGCAATCAGCCCCAGCATTTT	CASSNNKGSNQPQHF
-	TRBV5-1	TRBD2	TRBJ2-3	TGCGCCAGCAGCCTATCTCGACAGGGGTTTAGCGGGAGGACAGATACGCAGTATTTT	CASSLSRQGFSGRTDTQYF
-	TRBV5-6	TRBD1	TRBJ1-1	TGTGCCAGCAGCTCACCGACAGGGTCGAACACTGAAGCTTTCTTT	CASSSPTGSNTEAFF
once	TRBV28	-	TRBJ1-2	TGTGCCAGCAGTTTATCCAGGGGCCTTTATGGCTACACCTTC	CASSLSRGLYGYTF
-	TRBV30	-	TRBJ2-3	TGTGCCTGGAGCCCTTTTGGCAGGGTTCAAACAGATACGCAGTATTTT	CAWSPFGRVQTDTQYF
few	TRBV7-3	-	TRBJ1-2	TGTGCCAGCAGTCAAAGCAACGTGAAGTCTAACTATGGCTACACCTTC	CASSQSNVKSNYGYTF
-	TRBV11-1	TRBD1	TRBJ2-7	TGTGCCAGCAGTCCCGACAGGGGCTCCTACGAGCAGTACTTC	CASSPDRGSYEQYF
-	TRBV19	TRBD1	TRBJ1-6	TGTGCCAGTAGTCCCACCCGGACAGGGGGCAAAGGATCACCCCTCCACTTT	CASSPTRTGGKGSPLHF
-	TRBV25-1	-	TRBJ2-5	TGTGCCAGCAGTGTCGACTATGCGGGGGAGACCCAGTACTTC	CASSVDYAGETQYF
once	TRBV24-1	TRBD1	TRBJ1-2	TGTGCCACCACCCCTAAACCGACAGGGCCGAGAGCTAACTATGGCTACACCTTC	CATTPKPTGPRANYGYTF
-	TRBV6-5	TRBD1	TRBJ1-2	TGTGCCAGCAGAAGCGGACAGGCTGACCTGGGCTACACCTTC	CASRSGQADLGYTF
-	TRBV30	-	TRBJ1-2	TGTGCCTGGGGGGGAGGGGGGTCATATGGCTACACCTTC	CAWGGGGSYGYTF
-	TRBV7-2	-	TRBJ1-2	TGTGCCAGCAGCTTAACAGGGAGCGACTATGGCTACACCTTC	CASSLTGSDYGYTF
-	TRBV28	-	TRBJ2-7	TGTGCCAGCAGAGCCCCCGGGACAACTTACGAGCAGTACTTC	CASRAPGTTYEQYF
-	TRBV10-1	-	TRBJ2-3	TGCGCCAGCAGAAATGACACCGTTTTGGCCGCAGATACGCAGTATTTT	CASRNDTVLAADTQYF
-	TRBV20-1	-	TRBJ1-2	TGCAGTGCCACCAGCGGCTATGGCTACACCTTC	CSATSGYGYTF
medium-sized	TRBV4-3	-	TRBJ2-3	TGCGCCAGCAGCCAATTAGGGGGGGGTACAGATACGCAGTATTTT	CASSQLGGGTDTQYF
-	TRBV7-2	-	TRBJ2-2	TGTGCCAGCAGCTTAGCGCTGGGGAGCACCGGGGAGCTGTTTTTT	CASSLALGSTGELFF
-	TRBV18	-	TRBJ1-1	TGTGCCAGCTCACCAACCACAGGAGTAAACACTGAAGCTTTCTTT	CASSPTTGVNTEAFF
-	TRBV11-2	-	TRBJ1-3	TGTGCCAGCAGCCGCAATACAAACTCTGGAAACACCATATATTTT	CASSRNTNSGNTIYF
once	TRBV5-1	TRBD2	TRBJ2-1	TGCGCCAGCAGCTTGGGGGAGGGCGTCTCCTACAATGAGCAGTTCTTC	CASSLGEGVSYNEQFF
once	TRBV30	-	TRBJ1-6	TGTGCCTGGAGCGACGGCCTAAGAGGTTCACCCCTCCACTTT	CAWSDGLRGSPLHF
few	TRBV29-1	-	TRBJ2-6	TGCAGCGTTGAAATACCGGGTGGGGCCAACGTCCTGACTTTC	CSVEIPGGANVLTF
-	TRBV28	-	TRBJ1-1	TGTGCCAGCAGCCCTAAAATAGGGACACAGAAAGCTTTCTTT	CASSPKIGTQKAFF